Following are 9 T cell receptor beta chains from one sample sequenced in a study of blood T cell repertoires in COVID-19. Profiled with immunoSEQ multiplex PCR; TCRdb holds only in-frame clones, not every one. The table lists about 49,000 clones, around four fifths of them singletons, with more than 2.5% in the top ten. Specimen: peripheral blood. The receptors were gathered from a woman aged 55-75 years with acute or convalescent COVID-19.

This CDR3 reads CASSQDARPARNLNEQFF. CDR3 nucleotide sequence: TGCGCCAGCAGCCAAGATGCCCGTCCCGCACGTAATCTAAATGAGCAGTTCTTC. This chain uses TRBV4-1 with TRBJ2-1; D is uncertain. Trimming stripped 0 bases from V and 7 bases from J, with 22 bases between. There are 18 residues in the CDR3. Germline-derived CDR1 and CDR2 are MGHRA and YSYEKL.

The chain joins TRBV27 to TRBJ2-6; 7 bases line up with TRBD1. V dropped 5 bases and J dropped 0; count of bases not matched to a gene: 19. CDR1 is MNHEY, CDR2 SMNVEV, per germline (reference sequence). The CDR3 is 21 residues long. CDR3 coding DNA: TGTGCCAGCAGTACTAGGCGGCCGACCGGGACAGTGAGCTCTGGGGCCAACGTCCTGACTTTC. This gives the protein CASSTRRPTGTVSSGANVLTF.

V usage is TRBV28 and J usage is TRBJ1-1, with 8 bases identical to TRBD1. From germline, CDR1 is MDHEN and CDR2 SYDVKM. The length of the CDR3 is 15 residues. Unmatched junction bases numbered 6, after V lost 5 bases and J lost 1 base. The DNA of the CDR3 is TGTGCCAGCAGTGCTCACGGACAGGGGAACACTGAAGCTTTCTTT. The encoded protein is CASSAHGQGNTEAFF.

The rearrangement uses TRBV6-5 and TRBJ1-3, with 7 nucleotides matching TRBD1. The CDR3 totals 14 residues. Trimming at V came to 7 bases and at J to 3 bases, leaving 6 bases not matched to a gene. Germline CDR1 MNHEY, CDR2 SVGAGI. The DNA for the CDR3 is TGTGCCAGCAAAGAGGGGGCGTATGGAAACACCATATATTTT. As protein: CASKEGAYGNTIYF.

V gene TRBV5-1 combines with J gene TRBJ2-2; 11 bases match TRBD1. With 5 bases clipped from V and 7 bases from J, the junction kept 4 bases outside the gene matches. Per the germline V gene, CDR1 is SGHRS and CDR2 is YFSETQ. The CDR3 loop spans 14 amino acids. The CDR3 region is CASSRTGGNGELFF. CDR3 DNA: TGCGCCAGCAGTCGGACAGGGGGCAACGGGGAGCTGTTTTTT.

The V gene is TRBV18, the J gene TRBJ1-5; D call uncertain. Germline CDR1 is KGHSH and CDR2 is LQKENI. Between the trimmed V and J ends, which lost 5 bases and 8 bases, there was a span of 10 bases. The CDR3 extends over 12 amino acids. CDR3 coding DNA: TGTGCCAGCTCATCCTATACGGAGCCCCAGCATTTT. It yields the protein CASSSYTEPQHF.

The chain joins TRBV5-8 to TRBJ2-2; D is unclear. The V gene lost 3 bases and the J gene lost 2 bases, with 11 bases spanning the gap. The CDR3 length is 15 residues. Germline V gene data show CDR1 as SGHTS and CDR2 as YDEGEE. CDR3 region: CASSYGGTNTGELFF. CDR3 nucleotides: TGTGCCAGCAGCTACGGCGGCACTAACACCGGGGAGCTGTTTTTT.

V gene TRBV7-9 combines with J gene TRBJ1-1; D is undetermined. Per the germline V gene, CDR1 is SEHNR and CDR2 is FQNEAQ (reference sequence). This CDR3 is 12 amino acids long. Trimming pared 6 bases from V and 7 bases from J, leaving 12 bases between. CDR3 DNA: TGTGCCAGCAGTTCGAGTACCGTTGAAGCTTTCTTT. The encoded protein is CASSSSTVEAFF.

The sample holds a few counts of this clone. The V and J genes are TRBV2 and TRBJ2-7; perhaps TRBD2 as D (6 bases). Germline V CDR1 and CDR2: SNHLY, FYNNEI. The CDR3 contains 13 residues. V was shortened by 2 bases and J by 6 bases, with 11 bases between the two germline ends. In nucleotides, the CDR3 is TGTGCCAGCAGTGAATACCCGGGGGTCGAGCAGTACTTC. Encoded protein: CASSEYPGVEQYF.